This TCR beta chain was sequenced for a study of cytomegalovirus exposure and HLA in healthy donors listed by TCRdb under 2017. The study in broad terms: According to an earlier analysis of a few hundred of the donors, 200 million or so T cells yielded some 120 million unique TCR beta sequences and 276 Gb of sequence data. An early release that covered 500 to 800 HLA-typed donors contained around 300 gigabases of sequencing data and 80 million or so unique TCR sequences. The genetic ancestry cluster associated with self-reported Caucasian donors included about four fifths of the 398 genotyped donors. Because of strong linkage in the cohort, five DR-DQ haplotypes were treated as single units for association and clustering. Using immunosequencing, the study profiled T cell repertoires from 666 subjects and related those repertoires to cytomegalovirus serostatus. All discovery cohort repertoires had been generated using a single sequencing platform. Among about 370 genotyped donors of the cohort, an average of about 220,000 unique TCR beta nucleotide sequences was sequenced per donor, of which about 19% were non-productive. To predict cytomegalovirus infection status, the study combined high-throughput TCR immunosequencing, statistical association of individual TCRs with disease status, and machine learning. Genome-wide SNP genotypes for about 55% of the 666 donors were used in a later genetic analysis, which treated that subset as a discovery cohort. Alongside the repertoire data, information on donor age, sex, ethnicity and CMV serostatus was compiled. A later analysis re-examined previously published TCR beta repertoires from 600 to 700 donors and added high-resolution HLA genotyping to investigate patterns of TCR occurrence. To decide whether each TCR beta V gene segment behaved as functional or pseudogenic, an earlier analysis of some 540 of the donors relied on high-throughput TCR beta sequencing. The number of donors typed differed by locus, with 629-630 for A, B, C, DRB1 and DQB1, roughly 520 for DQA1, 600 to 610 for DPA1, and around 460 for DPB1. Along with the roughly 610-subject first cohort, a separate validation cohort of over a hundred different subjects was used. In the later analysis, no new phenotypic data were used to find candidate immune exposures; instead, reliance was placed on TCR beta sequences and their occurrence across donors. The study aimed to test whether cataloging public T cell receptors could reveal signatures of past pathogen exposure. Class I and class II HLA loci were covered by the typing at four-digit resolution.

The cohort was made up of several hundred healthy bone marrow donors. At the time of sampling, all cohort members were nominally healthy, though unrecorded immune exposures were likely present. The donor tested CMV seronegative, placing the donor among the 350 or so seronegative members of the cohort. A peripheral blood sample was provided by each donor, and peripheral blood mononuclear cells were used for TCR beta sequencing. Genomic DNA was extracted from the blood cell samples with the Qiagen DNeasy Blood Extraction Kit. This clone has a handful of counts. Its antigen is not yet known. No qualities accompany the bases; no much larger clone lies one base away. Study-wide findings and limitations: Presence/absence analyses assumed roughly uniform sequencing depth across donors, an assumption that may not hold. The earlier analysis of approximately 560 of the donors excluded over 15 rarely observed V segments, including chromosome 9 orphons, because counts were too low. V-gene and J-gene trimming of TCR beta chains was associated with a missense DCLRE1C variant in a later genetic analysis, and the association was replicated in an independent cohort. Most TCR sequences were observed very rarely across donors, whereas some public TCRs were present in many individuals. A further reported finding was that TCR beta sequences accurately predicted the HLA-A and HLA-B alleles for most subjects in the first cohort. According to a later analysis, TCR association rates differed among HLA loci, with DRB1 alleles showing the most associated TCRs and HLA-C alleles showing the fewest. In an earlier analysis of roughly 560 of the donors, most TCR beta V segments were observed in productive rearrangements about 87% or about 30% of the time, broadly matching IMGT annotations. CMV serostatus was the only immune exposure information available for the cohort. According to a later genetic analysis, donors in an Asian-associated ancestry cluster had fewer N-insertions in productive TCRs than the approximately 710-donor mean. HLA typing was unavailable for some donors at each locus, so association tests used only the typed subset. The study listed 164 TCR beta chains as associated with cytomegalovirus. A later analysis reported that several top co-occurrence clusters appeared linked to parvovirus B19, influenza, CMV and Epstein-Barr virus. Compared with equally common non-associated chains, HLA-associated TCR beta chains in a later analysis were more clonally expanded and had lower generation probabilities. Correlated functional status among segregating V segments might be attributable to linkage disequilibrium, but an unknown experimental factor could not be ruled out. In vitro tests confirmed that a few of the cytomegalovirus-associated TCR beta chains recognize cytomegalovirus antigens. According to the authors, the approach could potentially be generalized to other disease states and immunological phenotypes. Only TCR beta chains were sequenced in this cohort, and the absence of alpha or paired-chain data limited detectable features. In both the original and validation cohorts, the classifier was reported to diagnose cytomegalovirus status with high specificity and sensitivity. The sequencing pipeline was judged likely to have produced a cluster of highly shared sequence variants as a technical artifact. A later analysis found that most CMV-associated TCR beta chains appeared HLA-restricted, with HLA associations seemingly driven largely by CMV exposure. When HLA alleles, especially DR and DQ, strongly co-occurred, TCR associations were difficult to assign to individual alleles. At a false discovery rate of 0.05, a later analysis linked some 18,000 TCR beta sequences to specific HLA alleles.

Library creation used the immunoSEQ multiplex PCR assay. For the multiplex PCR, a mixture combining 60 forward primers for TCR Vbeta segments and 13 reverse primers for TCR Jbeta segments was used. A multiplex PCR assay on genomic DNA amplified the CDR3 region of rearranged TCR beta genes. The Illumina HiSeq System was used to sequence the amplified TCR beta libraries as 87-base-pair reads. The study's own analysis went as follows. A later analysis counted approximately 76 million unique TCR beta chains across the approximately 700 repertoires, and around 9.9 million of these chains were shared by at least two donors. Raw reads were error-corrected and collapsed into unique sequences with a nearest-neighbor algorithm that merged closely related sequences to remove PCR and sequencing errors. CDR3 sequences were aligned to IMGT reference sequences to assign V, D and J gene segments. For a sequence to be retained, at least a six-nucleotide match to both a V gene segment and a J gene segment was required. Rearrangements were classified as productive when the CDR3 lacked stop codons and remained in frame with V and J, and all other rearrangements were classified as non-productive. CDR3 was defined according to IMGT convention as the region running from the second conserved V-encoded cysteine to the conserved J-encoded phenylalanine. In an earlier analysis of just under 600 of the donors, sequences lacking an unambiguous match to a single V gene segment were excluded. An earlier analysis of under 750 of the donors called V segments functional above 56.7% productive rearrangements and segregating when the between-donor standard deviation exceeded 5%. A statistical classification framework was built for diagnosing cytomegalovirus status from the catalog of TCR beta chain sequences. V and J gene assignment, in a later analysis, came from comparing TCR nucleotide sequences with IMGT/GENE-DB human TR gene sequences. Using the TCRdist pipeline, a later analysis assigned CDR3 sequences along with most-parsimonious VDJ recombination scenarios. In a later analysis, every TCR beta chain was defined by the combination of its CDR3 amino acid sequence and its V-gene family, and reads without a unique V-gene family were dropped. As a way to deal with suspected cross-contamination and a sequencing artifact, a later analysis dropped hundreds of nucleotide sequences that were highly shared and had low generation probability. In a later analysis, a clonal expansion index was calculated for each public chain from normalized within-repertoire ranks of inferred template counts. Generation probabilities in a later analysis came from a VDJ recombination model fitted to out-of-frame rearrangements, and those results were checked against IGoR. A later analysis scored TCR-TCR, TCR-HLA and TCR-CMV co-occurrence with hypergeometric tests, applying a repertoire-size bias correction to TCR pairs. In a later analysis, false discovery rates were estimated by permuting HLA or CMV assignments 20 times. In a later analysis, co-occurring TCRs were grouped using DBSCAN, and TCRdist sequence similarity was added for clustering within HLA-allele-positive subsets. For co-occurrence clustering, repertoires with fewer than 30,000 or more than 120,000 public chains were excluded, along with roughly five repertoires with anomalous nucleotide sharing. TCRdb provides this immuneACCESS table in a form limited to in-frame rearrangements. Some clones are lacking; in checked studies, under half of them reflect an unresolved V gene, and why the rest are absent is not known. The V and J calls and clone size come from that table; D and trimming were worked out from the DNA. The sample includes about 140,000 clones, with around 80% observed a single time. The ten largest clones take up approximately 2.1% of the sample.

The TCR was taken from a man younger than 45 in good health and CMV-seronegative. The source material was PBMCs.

The CDR3 protein is CASTPEEGGGLYEQYF. The DNA sequence is TGTGCCAGCACCCCGGAGGAGGGAGGAGGTCTTTACGAGCAGTACTTC. The chain is encoded by TRBV28 joined to TRBJ2-7, with TRBD2 as a weak D call on 6 bases. For CDR1 and CDR2, the germline V gene lists MDHEN and SYDVKM. Measured from the cysteine to the phenylalanine, the CDR3 is 16 residues long. The read is trimmed to its CDR3 DNA, 48 bases read in frame from base 1. A distance of 23 bases separates the germline ends of V and J, which lose 7 bases and 4 bases respectively.